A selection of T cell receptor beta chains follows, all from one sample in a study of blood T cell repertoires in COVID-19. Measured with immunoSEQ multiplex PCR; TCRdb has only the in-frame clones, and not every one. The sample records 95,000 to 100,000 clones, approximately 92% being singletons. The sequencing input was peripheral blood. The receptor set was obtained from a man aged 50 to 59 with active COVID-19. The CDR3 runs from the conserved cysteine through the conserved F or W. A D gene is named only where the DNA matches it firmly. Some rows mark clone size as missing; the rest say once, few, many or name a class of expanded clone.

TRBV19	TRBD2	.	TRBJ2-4	TGTGCCAGTGACGGTGCTAGCGGGAGCGGTTTGGCCAAAAACATTCAGTACTTC	CASDGASGSGLAKNIQYF
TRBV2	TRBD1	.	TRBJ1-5	TGTGCCAGCAGTGCCCTTGGGACAGGGGGTAGTGGCAATCAGCCCCAGCATTTT	CASSALGTGGSGNQPQHF
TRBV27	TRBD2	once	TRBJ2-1	TGTGCCAGCAGTTACGGGACTAGCCCCTACAATGAGCAGTTCTTC	CASSYGTSPYNEQFF
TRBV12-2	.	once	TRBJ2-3	TGTGCAAGTCGCTTAGCCGCAAGCGGGCTATGGCCAGATACGCAGTATTTT	CASRLAASGLWPDTQYF
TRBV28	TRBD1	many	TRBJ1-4	TGTGCCACCATAGGGACAGCAACTAATGAAAAACTGTTTTTT	CATIGTATNEKLFF
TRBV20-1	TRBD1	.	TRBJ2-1	TGCAGTGCTGATGAGGGACAGCAGCAGTTCTTC	CSADEGQQQFF
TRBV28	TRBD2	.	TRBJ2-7	TGTGCCAGCAGTACAGCCGGGACTAGCGGGTACGAGCAGTACTTC	CASSTAGTSGYEQYF
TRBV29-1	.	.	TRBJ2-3	TGCAGCGCCAGTATTGACAGGAGGACAGATACGCAGTATTTT	CSASIDRRTDTQYF
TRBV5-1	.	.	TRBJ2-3	TGCGCCAGCAGCACCGGAGGAGGAGAAGATACGCAGTATTTT	CASSTGGGEDTQYF
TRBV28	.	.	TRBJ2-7	TGTGCCAGCAAAGCAGGGGTCTACGAGCAGTACTTC	CASKAGVYEQYF
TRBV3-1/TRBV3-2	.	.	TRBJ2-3	TGTGCCAGCAGCCCAACCGGGACTAGCACAGATACGCAGTATTTT	CASSPTGTSTDTQYF
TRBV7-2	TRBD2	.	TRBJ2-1	TGTGCCAGCACCACTAGCGGGAACAATGAGCAGTTCTTC	CASTTSGNNEQFF
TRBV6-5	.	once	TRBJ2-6	TGTGCCAGCAGTTACACCTCCAGCTCTGGGGCCAACGTCCTGACTTTC	CASSYTSSSGANVLTF
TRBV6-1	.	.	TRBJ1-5	TGTGCCAGCAGTGAAAAAATTAGGAGACCCTATAGCAATCAGCCCCAGCATTTT	CASSEKIRRPYSNQPQHF
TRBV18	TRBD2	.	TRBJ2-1	TGTGCCAGCTCGGTGGCTAGCGGGAGTAGGTACAATGAGCAGTTCTTC	CASSVASGSRYNEQFF
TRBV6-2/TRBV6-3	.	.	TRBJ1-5	TGTGCCAGCAGTTTTAACAGGGCCCGGGCCAGCAATCAGCCCCAGCATTTT	CASSFNRARASNQPQHF
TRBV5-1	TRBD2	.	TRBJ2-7	TGCGCCAGCAGCTTGGATAGCGGGGATGGGTACGAGCAGTACTTC	CASSLDSGDGYEQYF
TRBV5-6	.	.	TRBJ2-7	TGTGCCAGCAGCTTGGCAGACAGACCCTACGAGCAGTACTTC	CASSLADRPYEQYF
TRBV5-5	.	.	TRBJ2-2	TGTGCCAGCAGCTTGGCTTTGGGGGAGCTGTTTTTT	CASSLALGELFF
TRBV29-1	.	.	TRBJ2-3	TGCAGCGTCCAAAGGGCTAGCGACTTCACAGATACGCAGTATTTT	CSVQRASDFTDTQYF
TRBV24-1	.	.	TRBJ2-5	TGTGCCACCAGTGATTTTGGAGGGGCGGGTGAGACCCAGTACTTC	CATSDFGGAGETQYF
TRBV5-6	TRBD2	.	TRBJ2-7	TGTGCCAGCAACCCCGGACTAGCGGGTTTCTCCTACGAGCAGTACTTC	CASNPGLAGFSYEQYF
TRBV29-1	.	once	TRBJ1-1	TGCAGCGCCAAACAGGGCGGGACTGAAGCTTTCTTT	CSAKQGGTEAFF
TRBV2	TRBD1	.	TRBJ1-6	TGTGCCAGCAGTGATCCCAGGGGGCAACATTCACCCCTCCACTTT	CASSDPRGQHSPLHF
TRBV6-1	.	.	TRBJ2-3	TGTGCCAGCAGTGACGCAGGGGGGCGAGATACGCAGTATTTT	CASSDAGGRDTQYF
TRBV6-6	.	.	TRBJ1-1	TGTGCCAGCAGTTTCACAGAGACTGAAGCTTTCTTT	CASSFTETEAFF
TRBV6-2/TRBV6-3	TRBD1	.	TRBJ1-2	TGTGCCAGCAGTCGGGACAGGAACTATGGCTACACCTTC	CASSRDRNYGYTF
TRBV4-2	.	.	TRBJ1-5	TGTGCCAGCAGCCAAGTAGCACAGGGTGTTCAGCCCCAGCATTTT	CASSQVAQGVQPQHF
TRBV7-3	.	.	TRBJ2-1	TGTGCCAGCAGCGTTAGCTCGGCGAGCTCCTACAATGAGCAGTTCTTC	CASSVSSASSYNEQFF